This is a list of T cell receptor beta chains from one sample in a study of T-cell memory formation after mild COVID-19. Each CDR3 protein gets one entry after TCRdb re-called the 5' RACE reads with MiXCR. The table lists about 300,000 distinct CDR3 sequences, roughly 19% of them singletons. The sample was PBMCs or a T cell subset sorted from them (not recorded which). The source is a man aged 18 to 30 who had mild COVID-19 (a few samples of this study predate the infection). Cell type and time point are not known. CDR3s include the opening cysteine and the closing phenylalanine or tryptophan. A D gene is named only where the DNA matches it firmly. Not every row has a clone size; where given, it reads once, few, many or a size class.

D gene | J gene | clone size | V gene | CDR3 protein | CDR3 DNA
TRBD1 | TRBJ2-5 | many | TRBV5-4 | CASSSTGQGMETQYF | TGTGCCAGCAGCTCCACGGGACAGGGGATGGAGACCCAGTACTTC
TRBD2 | TRBJ2-5 | NA | TRBV28 | CASSLFPSGGEPQETQYF | TGTGCCAGCAGTTTATTTCCTAGCGGGGGGGAACCCCAAGAGACCCAGTACTTC
TRBD2 | TRBJ2-5 | NA | TRBV7-6 | CASSLMAGGTLQETQYF | TGTGCCAGCAGCTTAATGGCGGGGGGGACCCTACAAGAGACCCAGTACTTC
NA | TRBJ2-2 | few | TRBV4-2 | CASSQERGGELFF | TGTGCCAGCAGCCAAGAGAGGGGTGGGGAGCTGTTTTTT
NA | TRBJ1-2 | NA | TRBV7-9 | CASSPSRADFFRYTF | TGTGCCAGCAGCCCATCTCGTGCAGACTTCTTTCGCTACACCTTC
NA | TRBJ2-3 | NA | TRBV7-2 | CASSPGLLSTDTQYF | TGTGCCAGCAGCCCGGGACTTCTTAGCACAGATACGCAGTATTTT
NA | TRBJ2-4 | NA | TRBV20-1 | CSASSGQIKNIQYF | TGCAGTGCTAGCTCGGGGCAAATCAAAAACATTCAGTACTTC
TRBD1 | TRBJ1-2 | NA | TRBV12-3/TRBV12-4 | CASSKGQGSNYGYTF | TGTGCCAGCAGTAAAGGACAGGGATCTAACTATGGCTACACCTTC
NA | TRBJ1-2 | once | TRBV7-9 | CASSPGGPLGYTF | TGTGCCAGCAGCCCCGGGGGGCCCTTGGGCTACACCTTC
NA | TRBJ2-5 | many | TRBV20-1 | CSARDGRAGETQYF | TGCAGTGCTAGAGATGGACGAGCCGGGGAGACCCAGTACTTC
TRBD1 | TRBJ1-2 | NA | TRBV11-1 | CASSRRQGDYGYTF | TGTGCCAGCAGCAGAAGACAGGGGGACTATGGCTACACCTTC
TRBD2 | TRBJ2-1 | many | TRBV12-3/TRBV12-4 | CASSLTSDEQFF | TGTGCCAGCAGCCTTACTAGCGATGAGCAGTTCTTC
NA | TRBJ1-4 | few | TRBV7-8 | CASSLQTATNEKLFF | TGTGCCAGCAGCTTACAGACTGCAACTAATGAAAAACTGTTTTTT
NA | TRBJ1-6 | few | TRBV15 | CATSRVGLRDSPLHF | TGTGCCACCAGCAGAGTAGGCCTCAGGGATTCACCCCTCCACTTT
TRBD1 | TRBJ2-7 | NA | TRBV6-2/TRBV6-3 | CASSYGRSTGKSVQYF | TGTGCCAGCAGTTACGGACGCTCGACAGGGAAGAGCGTGCAGTACTTC
NA | TRBJ1-1 | NA | TRBV11-2 | CASSFYGRGTEAFF | TGTGCCAGCAGCTTTTACGGGAGGGGCACTGAAGCTTTCTTT
NA | TRBJ2-7 | NA | TRBV11-2 | CASSLRHGQSYEQYF | TGTGCCAGCAGCTTACGCCACGGTCAGAGCTACGAGCAGTACTTC
NA | TRBJ2-5 | many | TRBV4-3 | CASSQDRWFQETQYF | TGCGCCAGCAGCCAAGATCGATGGTTCCAAGAGACCCAGTACTTC
TRBD2 | TRBJ2-1 | NA | TRBV11-2 | CASSLAGGLFVDEQFF | TGTGCCAGCAGCTTAGCGGGGGGTCTGTTCGTCGATGAGCAGTTCTTC
TRBD2 | TRBJ2-3 | few | TRBV7-9 | CASSLTGGLDTQYF | TGTGCCAGCAGCTTAACGGGGGGTCTAGATACGCAGTATTTT
NA | TRBJ2-6 | many | TRBV20-1 | CSASMSRVYGANVLTF | TGCAGTGCTAGCATGTCCAGGGTATATGGGGCCAACGTCCTGACTTTC
NA | TRBJ1-5 | few | TRBV12-3/TRBV12-4 | CASSFRGGWSQPQHF | TGTGCCAGCAGTTTTCGTGGCGGGTGGAGTCAGCCCCAGCATTTT
TRBD1 | TRBJ1-1 | few | TRBV12-3/TRBV12-4 | CASRDREGAEAFF | TGTGCCAGCAGAGACAGGGAAGGCGCTGAAGCTTTCTTT
NA | TRBJ2-3 | NA | TRBV15 | CATSRDRVRGTQYF | TGTGCCACCAGCAGAGACCGGGTCCGGGGGACCCAGTATTTT
TRBD1 | TRBJ2-1 | NA | TRBV5-4 | CASSDRGSPNEQFF | TGTGCCAGCAGCGACAGGGGGTCGCCCAATGAGCAGTTCTTC
NA | TRBJ1-4 | few | TRBV7-2 | CASSPSGTRGEKLFF | TGTGCCAGCAGCCCTAGCGGGACCCGGGGTGAAAAACTGTTTTTT
NA | TRBJ1-2 | NA | TRBV5-1 | CASSPLWHYNYGYTF | TGCGCCAGCAGCCCCCTCTGGCATTATAACTATGGCTACACCTTC
NA | TRBJ1-4 | NA | TRBV18 | CASSPREGTNEKLFF | TGTGCCAGCTCACCTCGCGAGGGAACTAATGAAAAACTGTTTTTT
NA | TRBJ1-5 | NA | TRBV7-9 | CASSLARGDQPQHF | TGTGCCAGCAGCTTAGCGCGGGGAGATCAGCCCCAGCATTTT
NA | TRBJ2-3 | NA | TRBV7-9 | CASSLVTRSTDTQYF | TGTGCCAGCAGCTTAGTTACGCGGAGCACAGATACGCAGTATTTT